Listed here are 20 T cell receptor beta chains from one sample, sequenced in a study of shared clonotypes between healthy human individuals. Using immunoSEQ multiplex PCR, the repertoire was profiled, and TCRdb retains in-frame clones only, with some absent. The table includes around 2,000,000 clones, 85% to 95% detected once. What was sequenced was naive CD4+ T cells sorted from blood. As to subset: CD45RA+ positively selected. The receptors originated from a man between 18 and 29 years old in good health.

The genes are TRBV18 and TRBJ2-2; weak D call: TRBD2 (6 bases). Germline CDR1 is KGHSH and CDR2 is LQKENI. V lost 5 bases, J lost 3 bases, and 19 bases lay in between. The CDR3 has 17 amino acids. The CDR3 bases are TGTGCCAGCTCATACCCGACCCCCGGGGGTGACACCGGGGAGCTGTTTTTT. Amino acids: CASSYPTPGGDTGELFF.

This clone was observed a single time. The same CDR3 can be traced to other DNA sequences in this sample. The chain recombines TRBV5-1 with TRBJ2-7; possibly TRBD1 or TRBD2 for D (5 bases each). Germline-derived CDR1 and CDR2 are SGHRS and YFSETQ. V lost 0 bases to trimming and J lost 0 bases, with 10 bases between them. The CDR3 is made up of 15 amino acids. CDR3 sequence (DNA): TGCGCCAGCAGCTTGGAGGGGACGAGCTCCTACGAGCAGTACTTC. It is translated as CASSLEGTSSYEQYF.

This clone was counted at least ten times. The V and J genes are TRBV5-1 and TRBJ1-4; perhaps TRBD1 as D (6 bases). The CDR3 has 15 amino acids. The germline V and J ends were trimmed by 6 bases and 0 bases, with 12 bases remaining between them. CDR1 is SGHRS and CDR2 is YFSETQ in the germline V gene. The CDR3 reads CASTGQPATNEKLFF. The DNA of the CDR3 is TGCGCCAGCACCGGACAGCCAGCAACTAATGAAAAACTGTTTTTT.

The chain couples TRBV4-3 to TRBJ2-1; 9 bases match TRBD2. J was trimmed by 1 base and V by 4 bases; bases with no gene match: 2. The CDR3 spans 15 residues. The germline CDR1 and CDR2 sequences are LGHNA and YSLEER. CDR3 DNA sequence: TGCGCCAGCAGCCGAGCGGGAGGATCCTACAATGAGCAGTTCTTC. Residues: CASSRAGGSYNEQFF.

This clone was seen only once. CDR3 loop: CASSVRAQETQYF. The CDR3 DNA sequence: TGCGCCAGCAGTGTCCGGGCGCAAGAGACCCAGTACTTC. This rearrangement joins TRBV10-1 to TRBJ2-5, with D uncertain. CDR3 size: 13 residues. Per germline, CDR1 WNHNN and CDR2 SYGVQD (reference sequence). V shed 4 bases and J shed 2 bases, with 8 bases lying between them.

The chain couples TRBV30 to TRBJ1-6; D gene unclear. The CDR3 spans 12 residues. V dropped 4 bases and J dropped 8 bases, with 9 bases sitting between them. Germline assignment: CDR1 GTSNPN and CDR2 SVGIG (reference sequence). In DNA form, the CDR3 reads TGTGCCTGGACAGCTACTGATTCACCCCTCCACTTT. Translating it yields CAWTATDSPLHF.

The J gene is TRBJ1-6, the V gene TRBV27, with D hard to call. Trimming pared 2 bases from V and 8 bases from J, leaving 10 bases between. Per the germline V gene, CDR1 is MNHEY and CDR2 is SMNVEV (reference sequence). The CDR3 loop spans 14 amino acids. This CDR3 is CASSLGDWYSPLHF. CDR3 sequence (DNA): TGTGCCAGCAGTTTAGGTGACTGGTATTCACCCCTCCACTTT.

The V call is TRBV5-1, the J call TRBJ2-5; 16 nucleotides agree with TRBD2. This CDR3 is built from 18 residues. Germline V gene data show CDR1 as SGHRS and CDR2 as YFSETQ. J was trimmed by 1 base and V by 5 bases; bases with no gene match: 8. CDR3 coding DNA: TGCGCCAGCAGAACGACCGGGACTAGCGGGAGGGCCCAAGAGACCCAGTACTTC. This translates into CASRTTGTSGRAQETQYF.

The chain employs TRBV7-8 and TRBJ1-6, with D hard to call. The V end lost 1 base, the J end lost 6 bases, and 16 bases lay between the germline ends. The CDR3 is 17 residues long. The V gene's germline CDR1 is SGHVS and CDR2 FQNEAQ. The DNA for the CDR3 is TGTGCCAGCAGCTTAGGCAGTCCAAGCGGGATTAATTCACCCCTCCACTTT. Protein: CASSLGSPSGINSPLHF.

Of note for this clone: This same CDR3 is encoded by further DNA sequences in the sample. V usage is TRBV5-1 and J usage is TRBJ1-6, with D perhaps matching TRBD1 (5 bases). Germline lookup yields CDR1 SGHRS and CDR2 YFSETQ. Deletions cut 0 bases from V and 7 bases from J, with 8 bases between. CDR3 length equals 14 residues. CDR3 amino acids: CASSLGRDNSPLHF. CDR3 DNA: TGCGCCAGCAGCTTGGGCAGGGACAATTCACCCCTCCACTTT.

V gene TRBV14 combines with J gene TRBJ2-2; TRBD1 matches 9 bases. J gave up 6 bases and V 7 bases, and 6 bases lay outside the gene matches. CDR1 is SGHDN and CDR2 is FVKESK in the germline V gene. CDR3 length: 14 amino acids. CDR3 loop: CASKGQGKSGELFF. The CDR3, as DNA: TGTGCCAGCAAAGGACAGGGGAAATCCGGGGAGCTGTTTTTT.

The chain links TRBV28 to TRBJ2-1; D may be TRBD1 (5 bases). Trimming shortened V by 5 bases and J by 9 bases, and 17 bases separated the two germline ends. This CDR3 is built from 14 residues. Germline-derived CDR1 and CDR2 are MDHEN and SYDVKM. CDR3 DNA sequence: TGTGCCAGCAGTACCAGGGTTTGGGTCGCTGAGCAGTTCTTC. Translating it yields CASSTRVWVAEQFF.

This chain connects TRBV15 to TRBJ2-7; D remains ambiguous. This CDR3 is built from 12 residues. Germline-derived CDR1 and CDR2 are LNHNV and YYDKDF (reference sequence). V lost 5 bases, J lost 4 bases, and 9 bases lay in between. The CDR3: CATSPLGYEQYF. The CDR3 DNA reads as TGTGCCACCAGCCCCTTGGGTTACGAGCAGTACTTC.

This sequence joins TRBV10-3 and TRBJ2-1; maybe TRBD2 (5 bases). This CDR3 region has 15 residues. Trimming left V 0 bases short and J 8 bases short, with 14 bases between. The germline V gene has CDR1 ENHRY and CDR2 SYGVKD. CDR3 DNA: TGTGCCATCAGTGAGTCGGGAACTGTAGCGCATGAGCAGTTCTTC. Encoded protein: CAISESGTVAHEQFF.

The chain is built from TRBV10-2 and TRBJ1-5; perhaps TRBD1 as D (5 bases). Trimming took off 2 bases at V and 3 bases at J, with 14 bases between the two ends. The CDR3 has 16 amino acids. Germline CDR1 is WSHSY and CDR2 is SAAADI. The CDR3 nucleotides read TGCGCCAGCAGTGAGACCGGGACGGCTTACAATCAGCCCCAGCATTTT. As protein: CASSETGTAYNQPQHF.

The V and J genes are TRBV4-3 and TRBJ2-5, with D perhaps TRBD1 (6 bases). The CDR3 loop spans 13 amino acids. The ends were cut back, 3 bases at V and 6 bases at J, with 11 bases in the middle. Germline lookup yields CDR1 LGHNA and CDR2 YSLEER. CDR3 DNA sequence: TGCGCCAGCAGCCAGGGGGCAGATCAGACCCAGTACTTC. Translation gives CASSQGADQTQYF.

The CDR3 nucleotides are TGTGCCAGCAGCGTTTACCAACTAGGGGGTTCACCCCTCCACTTT. Translating it yields CASSVYQLGGSPLHF. V gene TRBV5-4 combines with J gene TRBJ1-6, with D possibly matching TRBD1 (6 bases). The ends were cut back, 4 bases at V and 9 bases at J, with 17 bases in the middle. The germline V gene has CDR1 SGHNT and CDR2 YYREEE (reference sequence). The CDR3 is 15 amino acids. Combining the CDR3 with reference TRBV5-4 and TRBJ1-6 gives the whole variable domain ETGVTQSPTHLIKTRGQQVTLRCSSQSGHNTVSWYQQALGQGPQFIFQYYREEENGRGNFPPRFSGLQFPNYSSELNVNALELDDSALYLCASSVYQLGGSPLHFGNGTRLTVT.

V gene TRBV29-1 combines with J gene TRBJ2-2, with 13 nucleotides matching TRBD2. CDR3 length: 14 amino acids. Trimming took 7 bases from V and 7 from J; bases not matched to a gene: 6. CDR1 and CDR2 (germline): SQVTM, ANQGSEA. CDR3 coding DNA: TGCAGCGGCGGGACTAGCGGGACTGTCGGGGAGCTGTTTTTT. It translates to CSGGTSGTVGELFF.

The gene calls are TRBV7-2 and TRBJ2-4; D unresolved. CDR1 and CDR2 from the germline V gene are SGHTA and FQGNSA. V was cut by 1 base and J by 3 bases, with 13 bases left in between. The CDR3 consists of 16 residues. The CDR3 DNA sequence: TGTGCCAGCAGCTTAGGTGGCATGCTCGGCAAAAACATTCAGTACTTC. Its translation: CASSLGGMLGKNIQYF.

The chain employs TRBV9 and TRBJ1-3; 9 positions agree with TRBD1. This CDR3 is built from 15 residues. With 0 bases clipped from V and 4 bases from J, the junction kept 2 bases outside the gene matches. In germline, CDR1 is SGDLS, CDR2 YYNGEE. The CDR3 DNA sequence: TGTGCCAGCAGCGTAGGGACAGGGGACGGAAACACCATATATTTT. This encodes CASSVGTGDGNTIYF.